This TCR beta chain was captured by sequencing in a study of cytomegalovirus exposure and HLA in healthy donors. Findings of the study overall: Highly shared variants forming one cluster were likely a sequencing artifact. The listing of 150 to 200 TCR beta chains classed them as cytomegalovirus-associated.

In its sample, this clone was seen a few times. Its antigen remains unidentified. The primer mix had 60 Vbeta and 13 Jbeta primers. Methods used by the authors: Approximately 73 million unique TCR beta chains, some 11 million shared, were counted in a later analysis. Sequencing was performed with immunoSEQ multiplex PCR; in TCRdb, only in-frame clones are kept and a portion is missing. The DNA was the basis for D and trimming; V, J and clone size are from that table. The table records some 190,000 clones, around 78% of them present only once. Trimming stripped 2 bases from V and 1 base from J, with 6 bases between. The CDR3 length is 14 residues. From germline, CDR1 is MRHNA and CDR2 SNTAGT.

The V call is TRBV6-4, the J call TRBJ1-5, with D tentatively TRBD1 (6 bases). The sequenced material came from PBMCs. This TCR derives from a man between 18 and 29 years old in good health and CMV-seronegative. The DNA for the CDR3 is TGTGCCAGCAGTGACGGGACAAGCAATCAGCCCCAGCATTTT. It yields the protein CASSDGTSNQPQHF.